This T cell receptor (beta chain) comes out of a study of T-cell memory formation after mild COVID-19. General study points: CD4+ contracting clones lay mainly in CM and EM, CD8+ ones in EMRA.

The length of the CDR3 is 13 residues. CDR1 is MNHEY and CDR2 is SMNVEV in the germline V gene (reference sequence). V gave up 2 bases and J gave up 5 bases, with 10 bases separating them. TCRdb redid the calling of the 5' RACE reads with MiXCR, one entry per CDR3 protein. The sample includes about 540,000 distinct CDR3 sequences, about a fifth of them seen just once. This clonotype was seen only a few times. Its antigen is unknown. This sequence joins TRBV27 and TRBJ2-7; D perhaps matches TRBD1 (5 bases). The receptor was isolated from an adult woman who had mild COVID-19 (a few samples of this study predate the infection). Cell type and time point are not known. Sequenced material: PBMCs or a T cell subset sorted from them (not recorded which). The CDR3 is CASSLGRAHEQYF. CDR3 nucleotide sequence: TGTGCCAGCAGTTTAGGCAGGGCCCACGAGCAGTACTTC.